This T cell receptor (beta chain) came from a study of tissue T cells after allogeneic stem cell transplantation. Study-level findings and limits: Within patients, tissue anatomy strongly shaped TCR repertoire composition. Which tissue TCRs were alloreactive or antigen-specific was not determined. Some clones might be persisting host cells. In patients and mice, blood and spleen missed much of tissue repertoire.

Sequencing of TCRbeta CDR3 at survey depth gave sequences and template counts. The repertoire was sequenced with immunoSEQ multiplex PCR; TCRdb's copy has only in-frame clones and lacks some. The repertoire has about 9,800 clones, approximately 65% of them found once; the top ten carry roughly a quarter. Note on this clone: Antigen: not known.

The CDR3 length is 16 residues. Germline loops: CDR1 LNHDA, CDR2 SQIVND (reference sequence). The chain couples TRBV19 to TRBJ1-5; possibly TRBD1 for D (5 bases). The J call may be incorrect, as the DNA end agrees better with TRBJ2-3. This specimen was tissue from the stomach, taken at autopsy. The TCR sequence derives from a male donor aged 60 or over with lung cancer. The CDR3 region is CASSPTVTFSNQPQYF. For the CDR3, the DNA is TGTGCCAGTAGCCCGACAGTTACCTTTAGCAATCAGCCCCAGTATTTT.